This T cell receptor beta chain was recovered during a study of resident and recirculating memory T cells in vitiligo. The assay was immunoSEQ multiplex PCR, and TCRdb's table has in-frame clones only and misses some. This sample carries roughly 80,000 clones, roughly nine tenths of them seen once, and the ten largest clones take approximately 4.8%. Germline V gene data show CDR1 as SGHNT and CDR2 as YYREEE (reference sequence). The CDR3 is 13 residues long. V trimming: 4 bases; J trimming: 5 bases; junction bases outside the gene matches: 4. This chain joins TRBV5-4 and TRBJ2-3, with TRBD1 identical over 7 bases. Sequences were obtained from blood. This sequence was found in a male donor with vitiligo. CDR3 amino acids: CASSQDREDTQYF. CDR3 bases: TGTGCCAGCAGCCAAGACAGGGAAGATACGCAGTATTTT.